Described below is a single T cell receptor beta chain sequence and its context. What it binds is unknown. From germline, CDR1 is KGHSH and CDR2 LQKENI. The CDR3 loop spans 16 amino acids. Trimming took 0 bases from V and 4 from J, leaving 14 bases between them. These data come from a study of beta chain features in type 1 diabetes. General study results and limits: Researchers report that Type 1 diabetes patients had moderately but significantly shorter TCRB CDR3s across all four CD4+ subsets.

The sequenced template was cDNA made from the entire isolated RNA. Measured with immunoSEQ multiplex PCR; TCRdb has only the in-frame clones, and not every one. The sample lists hundreds of thousands of clones; over 11% were seen once. On average, the one heparinised blood draw given by each donor was roughly 100 mL. The rearrangement links TRBV18 to TRBJ2-3; the D call may be TRBD1 or TRBD2 (7 bases each). The source is a man aged 18 to 35 with type 1 diabetes. The sample comprised naive CD4+ T cells from blood. The CDR3 loop is CASSPPGGGVSDTQYF. CDR3 nucleotide sequence: TGTGCCAGCTCACCACCGGGAGGGGGCGTTTCAGATACGCAGTATTTT.